A selection of T cell receptor beta chains follows, all from one sample in a study of T cells of healthy individuals. Via MiXCR, TCRdb re-called the 5' RACE reads, giving one row per CDR3 protein. The sample consists of around 100,000 distinct CDR3 sequences, roughly a sixth of them appearing once. The receptors derive from a human donor in good health. CDR3s include the opening cysteine and the closing phenylalanine or tryptophan. D genes are given only for firm matches. Some rows mark clone size as missing; the rest say once, few, many or name a class of expanded clone.

J gene	clone size	V gene	D gene	CDR3 DNA	CDR3 protein
TRBJ2-5	NA	TRBV9	TRBD2	TGTGCCAGCACAGCTAGCGGTTCTTGGGAGACCCAGTACTTC	CASTASGSWETQYF
TRBJ2-3	NA	TRBV27	NA	TGTGCCAGCAGTTTATTTGAGGCAACCACAGATACGCAGTATTTT	CASSLFEATTDTQYF
TRBJ1-1	many	TRBV2	NA	TGTGCCAGCAGCCTCGGGGGGGAGAACACTGAAGCTTTCTTT	CASSLGGENTEAFF
TRBJ1-5	many	TRBV4-3	NA	TGCGCCAGCAGCCAAGACCGAACAGGATTTCAGCCCCAGCATTTT	CASSQDRTGFQPQHF
TRBJ1-3	many	TRBV12-3/TRBV12-4	NA	TGTGCCAGCAGTTTAAGCGGCAGGTTCTCTGGAAACACCATATATTTT	CASSLSGRFSGNTIYF
TRBJ2-1	few	TRBV28	NA	TGTGCCAGCAGCTACAGGGTTGAGCAGTTCTTC	CASSYRVEQFF
TRBJ1-1	few	TRBV7-3	NA	TGTGCCAGCAGCTTAGGGACCGACTTCGGTTTGGACACTGAAGCTTTCTTT	CASSLGTDFGLDTEAFF
TRBJ1-2	NA	TRBV4-2	NA	TGTGCCAGCAGCCAAGTGGCGGATGACTACACCTTC	CASSQVADDYTF
TRBJ1-3	few	TRBV2	NA	TGTGCCAGCAGCCGCGCCGGAGGCTTACCTGGAAACACCATATATTTT	CASSRAGGLPGNTIYF
TRBJ1-2	few	TRBV4-3	NA	TGCGCCAGCAGCCAAGATGAGGGGTTGGGCTATGGCTACAACTTC	CASSQDEGLGYGYNF
TRBJ1-1	NA	TRBV7-9	NA	TGTGCCAGCAGCTTCCACGGGAACACTGAAGCTTTCTTT	CASSFHGNTEAFF
TRBJ2-5	NA	TRBV18	NA	TGTGCCAGCTCACCAACTATCGCTAGGCCTCAAGAGACCCAGTACTTC	CASSPTIARPQETQYF
TRBJ1-2	few	TRBV20-1	NA	TGCAGTGCTAGAGATCGGACGAACTCTGGCTACACCTTC	CSARDRTNSGYTF
TRBJ2-7	NA	TRBV28	NA	TGTGCCAGCCTCCCCACGGGCGTGGGCTCCTACGAGCAGTACTTC	CASLPTGVGSYEQYF
TRBJ1-1	many	TRBV2	NA	TGTGCCAGCGGCGATATGGGGAACACTGAAGCTTTCTTT	CASGDMGNTEAFF
TRBJ2-7	few	TRBV10-3	NA	TGTGCCATCAGTGAAGGGGATCGCTACGAGCAGTACTTC	CAISEGDRYEQYF
TRBJ1-2	NA	TRBV6-6	NA	TGTGCCAGCAGTTACTCGATTCGGGCTTCGGGGTACACCTTC	CASSYSIRASGYTF
TRBJ1-3	few	TRBV7-2	NA	TGTGCCAGCAGCAAAGGGCCTCCGGGAGGAGGAAACACCATATATTTT	CASSKGPPGGGNTIYF
TRBJ1-3	NA	TRBV27	NA	TGTGCCAGCAGTCCGGTCGGAGGGAGTGGAAACACCATATATTTT	CASSPVGGSGNTIYF
TRBJ2-6	many	TRBV7-9	NA	TGTGCCAGCAGCTTATGGGCAGGGCCTGGGGCCAACGTCCTGACTTTC	CASSLWAGPGANVLTF
TRBJ1-4	few	TRBV28	NA	TGTGCCAGCAGTACCACAGGGTGGAATGAAAAACTGTTTTTT	CASSTTGWNEKLFF
TRBJ2-7	many	TRBV4-1	NA	TGCGCCAGCAGCCAAGCTCAGAACCCCGGGGCCTACGAGCAGTACTTC	CASSQAQNPGAYEQYF
TRBJ2-7	NA	TRBV7-2	TRBD2	TGTGCCAGCAGCCCAACCCGGGGGGAACTTGGCGAGCAGTACTTC	CASSPTRGELGEQYF
TRBJ1-2	many	TRBV15	NA	TGTGCCACCAGCACAACTATCCTACCGGGGGCCTATGGCTACACCTTC	CATSTTILPGAYGYTF
TRBJ1-1	NA	TRBV11-1	NA	TGTGCCAGCGGACAGACTGAACAGATCACTGAAGCTTTCTTT	CASGQTEQITEAFF
TRBJ1-5	many	TRBV7-2	TRBD1	TGTGCCAGCAGCTTAGCCCCTCGGCAGGGGGGTCAGCCCCAGCATTTT	CASSLAPRQGGQPQHF
TRBJ2-7	NA	TRBV5-1	NA	TGCGCCAGCAGCGGGGGACGGCGAACCTACGAGCAGTACTTC	CASSGGRRTYEQYF